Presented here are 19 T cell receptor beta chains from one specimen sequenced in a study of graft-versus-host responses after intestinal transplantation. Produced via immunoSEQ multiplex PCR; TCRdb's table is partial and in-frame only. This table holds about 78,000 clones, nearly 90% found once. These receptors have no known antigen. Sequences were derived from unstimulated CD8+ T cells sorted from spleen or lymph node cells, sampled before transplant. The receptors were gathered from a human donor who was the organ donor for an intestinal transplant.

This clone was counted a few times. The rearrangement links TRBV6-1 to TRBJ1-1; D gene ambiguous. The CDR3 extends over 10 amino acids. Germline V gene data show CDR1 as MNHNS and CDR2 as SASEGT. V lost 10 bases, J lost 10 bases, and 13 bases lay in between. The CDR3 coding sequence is TGTGCCACCTTCGAGGAGGGAGCTTTCTTT. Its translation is CATFEEGAFF.

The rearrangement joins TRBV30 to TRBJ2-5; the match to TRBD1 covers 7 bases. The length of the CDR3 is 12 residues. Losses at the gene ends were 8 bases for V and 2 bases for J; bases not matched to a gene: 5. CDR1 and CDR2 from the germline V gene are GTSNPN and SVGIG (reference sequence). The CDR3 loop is CAGTDDQETQYF. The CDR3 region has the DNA TGTGCCGGGACAGATGATCAAGAGACCCAGTACTTC. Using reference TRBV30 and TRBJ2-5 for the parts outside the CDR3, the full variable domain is SQTIHQWPATLVQPVGSPLSLECTVEGTSNPNLYWYRQAAGRGLQLLFYSVGIGQISSEVPQNLSASRPQDRQFILSSKKLLLSDSGFYLCAGTDDQETQYFGPGTRLLVL.

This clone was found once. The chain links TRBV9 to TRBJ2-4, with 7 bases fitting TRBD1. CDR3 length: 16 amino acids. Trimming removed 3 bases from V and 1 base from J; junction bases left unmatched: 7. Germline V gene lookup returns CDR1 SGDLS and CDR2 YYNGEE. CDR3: CASSDPRDSAKNIQYF. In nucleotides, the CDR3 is TGTGCCAGCAGCGACCCCCGGGACAGCGCCAAAAACATTCAGTACTTC.

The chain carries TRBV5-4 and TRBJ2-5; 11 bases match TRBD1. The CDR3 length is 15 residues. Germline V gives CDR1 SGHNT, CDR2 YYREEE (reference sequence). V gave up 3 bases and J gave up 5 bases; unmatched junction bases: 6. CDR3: CASSSRTGGRETQYF. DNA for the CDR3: TGTGCCAGCAGCTCGAGGACAGGGGGCAGGGAGACCCAGTACTTC. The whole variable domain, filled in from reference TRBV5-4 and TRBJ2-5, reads ETGVTQSPTHLIKTRGQQVTLRCSSQSGHNTVSWYQQALGQGPQFIFQYYREEENGRGNFPPRFSGLQFPNYSSELNVNALELDDSALYLCASSSRTGGRETQYFGPGTRLLVL.

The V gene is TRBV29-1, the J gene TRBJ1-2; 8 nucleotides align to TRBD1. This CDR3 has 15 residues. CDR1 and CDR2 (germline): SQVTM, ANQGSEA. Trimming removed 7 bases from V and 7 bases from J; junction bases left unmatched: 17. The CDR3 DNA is TGCAGCGGATCGAGCCCCAGGGGGCGGGCGCGTGGCTACACCTTC. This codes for CSGSSPRGRARGYTF.

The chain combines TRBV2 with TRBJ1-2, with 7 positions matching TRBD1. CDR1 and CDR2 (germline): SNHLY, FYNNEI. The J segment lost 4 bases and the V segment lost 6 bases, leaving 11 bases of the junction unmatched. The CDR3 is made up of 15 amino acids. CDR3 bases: TGTGCCAGCAGCGGGACCCCCGGACAGGCCTATGGCTACACCTTC. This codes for CASSGTPGQAYGYTF.

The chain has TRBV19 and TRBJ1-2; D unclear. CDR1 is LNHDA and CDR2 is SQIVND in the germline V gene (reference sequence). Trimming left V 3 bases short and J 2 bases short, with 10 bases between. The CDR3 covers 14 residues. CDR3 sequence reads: CASSISGRNYGYTF. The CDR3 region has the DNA TGTGCCAGTAGTATTTCTGGCAGGAACTATGGCTACACCTTC.

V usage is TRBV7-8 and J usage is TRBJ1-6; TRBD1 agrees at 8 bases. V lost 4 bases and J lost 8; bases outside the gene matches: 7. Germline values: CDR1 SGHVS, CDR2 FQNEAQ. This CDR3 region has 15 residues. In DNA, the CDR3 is TGTGCCAGCAGCTACAGACAGGGGAGCGATTCACCCCTCCACTTT. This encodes CASSYRQGSDSPLHF.

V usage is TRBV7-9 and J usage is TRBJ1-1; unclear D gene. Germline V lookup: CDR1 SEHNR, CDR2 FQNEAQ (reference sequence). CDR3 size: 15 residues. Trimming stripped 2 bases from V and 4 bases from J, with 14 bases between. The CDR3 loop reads CASSLPTLAGTEAFF. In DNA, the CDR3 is TGTGCCAGCAGCTTACCGACCCTGGCGGGCACTGAAGCTTTCTTT.

DNA of the CDR3: TGTGCCAGCAGCAAAGAGGTGGGGCCAGATACGCAGTATTTT. Protein product: CASSKEVGPDTQYF. The chain links TRBV7-9 to TRBJ2-3; D might be TRBD1 (5 bases). V lost 5 bases to trimming and J lost 4 bases, with 13 bases between them. Per germline, CDR1 SEHNR and CDR2 FQNEAQ (reference sequence). This CDR3 contains 14 residues.

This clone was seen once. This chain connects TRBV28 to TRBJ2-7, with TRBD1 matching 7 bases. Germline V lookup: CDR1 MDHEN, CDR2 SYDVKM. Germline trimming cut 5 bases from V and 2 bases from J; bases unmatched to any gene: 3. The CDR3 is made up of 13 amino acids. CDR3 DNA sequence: TGTGCCAGCAGTCCGGGACAGACCTACGAGCAGTACGTC. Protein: CASSPGQTYEQYV.

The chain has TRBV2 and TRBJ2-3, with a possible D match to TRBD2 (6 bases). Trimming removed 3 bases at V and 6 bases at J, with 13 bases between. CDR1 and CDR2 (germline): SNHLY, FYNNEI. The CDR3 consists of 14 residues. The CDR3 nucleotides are TGTGCCAGCAGTGAGGGCGGGGTTGGGGATACGCAGTATTTT. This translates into CASSEGGVGDTQYF. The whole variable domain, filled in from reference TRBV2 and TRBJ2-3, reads EPEVTQTPSHQVTQMGQEVILRCVPISNHLYFYWYRQILGQKVEFLVSFYNNEISEKSEIFDDQFSVERPDGSNFTLKIRSTKLEDSAMYFCASSEGGVGDTQYFGPGTRLTVL.

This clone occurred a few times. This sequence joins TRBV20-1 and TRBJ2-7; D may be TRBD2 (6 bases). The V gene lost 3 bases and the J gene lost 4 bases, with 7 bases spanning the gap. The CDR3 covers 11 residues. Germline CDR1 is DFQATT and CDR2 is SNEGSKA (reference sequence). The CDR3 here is CSAREGYEQYV. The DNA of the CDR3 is TGCAGTGCTAGGGAGGGATACGAGCAGTACGTC.

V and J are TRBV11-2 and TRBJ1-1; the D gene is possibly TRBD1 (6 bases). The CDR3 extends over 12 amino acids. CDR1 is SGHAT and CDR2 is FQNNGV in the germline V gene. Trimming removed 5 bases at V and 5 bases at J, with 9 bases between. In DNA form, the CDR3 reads TGTGCCAGCAGCCCCCAGGGGACTGAAGCTTTCTTT. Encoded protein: CASSPQGTEAFF.

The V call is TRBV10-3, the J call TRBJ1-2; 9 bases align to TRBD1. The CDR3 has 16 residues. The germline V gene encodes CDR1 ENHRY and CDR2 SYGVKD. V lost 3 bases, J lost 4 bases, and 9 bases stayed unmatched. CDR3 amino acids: CAISDPGTGNGYGYTF. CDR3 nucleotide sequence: TGTGCCATCAGTGACCCCGGGACAGGGAACGGCTATGGCTACACCTTC.

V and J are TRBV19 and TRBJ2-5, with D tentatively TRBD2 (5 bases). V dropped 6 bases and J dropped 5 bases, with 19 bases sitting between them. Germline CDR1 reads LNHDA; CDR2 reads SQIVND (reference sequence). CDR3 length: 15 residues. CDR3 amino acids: CASRTDEVGSETQYF. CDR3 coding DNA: TGTGCCAGTAGAACCGACGAGGTGGGGAGCGAGACCCAGTACTTC.

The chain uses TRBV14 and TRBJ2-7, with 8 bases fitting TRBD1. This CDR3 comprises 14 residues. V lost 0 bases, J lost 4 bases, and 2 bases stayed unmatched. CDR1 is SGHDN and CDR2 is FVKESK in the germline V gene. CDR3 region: CASSQDGQGYEQYV. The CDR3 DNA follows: TGTGCCAGCAGCCAAGATGGACAGGGTTACGAGCAGTACGTC.

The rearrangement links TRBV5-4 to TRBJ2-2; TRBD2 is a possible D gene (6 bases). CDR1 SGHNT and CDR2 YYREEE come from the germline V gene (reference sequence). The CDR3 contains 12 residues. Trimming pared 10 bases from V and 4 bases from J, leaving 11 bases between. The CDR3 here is CAAGRVTGELFF. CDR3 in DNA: TGTGCCGCGGGGCGGGTCACCGGGGAGCTGTTTTTT.

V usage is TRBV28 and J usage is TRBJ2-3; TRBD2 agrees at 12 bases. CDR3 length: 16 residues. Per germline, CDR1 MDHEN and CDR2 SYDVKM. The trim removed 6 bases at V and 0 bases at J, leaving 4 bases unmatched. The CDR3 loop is CASRAGLAGSTDTQYF. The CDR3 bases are TGTGCCAGCAGGGCAGGACTAGCGGGGAGCACAGATACGCAGTATTTT.